Below are 2 T cell receptor beta chains sequenced from a single sample in a study of regulatory T cells in long-lasting Graves disease. Library construction for TCR beta used iRepertoire HTBI primers and Arm-PCR of CDR3 regions. Via MiXCR, TCRdb re-called the multiplex PCR reads, giving one row per CDR3 protein. The sample records 420,000 or so distinct CDR3 sequences, around 24% being singletons. Time point in this sample: persistent/refractory GD, antithyroid drugs over 5 years with positive TRAb. Generation of the TCR library employed RNA extracted from PBMCs. The source was peripheral blood mononuclear cells (PBMCs), collected when the disease was refractory, from a patient treated with antithyroid drugs. The receptors come from a female donor with Graves disease.

This clonotype was seen at least ten times. The chain couples TRBV28 to TRBJ1-1; D perhaps matches TRBD1 (6 bases). Germline values: CDR1 MDHEN, CDR2 SYDVKM. The CDR3 spans 15 residues. V was cut by 4 bases and J by 0 bases, with 12 bases left in between. Written as DNA, the CDR3 is TGTGCCAGCAGTTCGGCAGGGGAACTGAACACTGAAGCTTTCTTT. Encoded protein: CASSSAGELNTEAFF.

This clonotype was seen a handful of times. The CDR3 region has the DNA TGTGCCTGGAGTGTACGTGGGTTCACTGAAGCTTTCTTT. Residues: CAWSVRGFTEAFF. The rearrangement joins TRBV30 to TRBJ1-1; D uncertain. V was pared by 0 bases and J by 4 bases, with 9 bases between. In germline, CDR1 is GTSNPN, CDR2 SVGIG (reference sequence). This CDR3 is 13 amino acids long.